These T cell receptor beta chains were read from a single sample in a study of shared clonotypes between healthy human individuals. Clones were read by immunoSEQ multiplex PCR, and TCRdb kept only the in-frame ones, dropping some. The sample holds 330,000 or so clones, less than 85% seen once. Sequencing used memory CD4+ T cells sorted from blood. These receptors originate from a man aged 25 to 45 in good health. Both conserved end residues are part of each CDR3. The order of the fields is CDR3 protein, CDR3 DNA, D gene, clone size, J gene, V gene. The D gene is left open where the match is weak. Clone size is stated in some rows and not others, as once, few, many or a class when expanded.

CDR3aa: CASSWPQGSLVQDTQYF
CDR3nt: TGCGCCAGCAGCTGGCCACAGGGGTCCCTGGTACAAGATACGCAGTATTTT
d_gene: TRBD1
abundance: once
j_gene: TRBJ2-3
v_gene: TRBV5-1

CDR3aa: CASSYPTGSLSEQYF
CDR3nt: TGTGCCAGCAGCTACCCGACAGGCTCCCTTTCGGAGCAGTACTTC
d_gene: NA
abundance: NA
j_gene: TRBJ2-7
v_gene: TRBV11-2

CDR3aa: CASSETLPGGRTEAFF
CDR3nt: TGTGCCAGCAGTGAAACCCTGCCAGGGGGCCGTACTGAAGCTTTCTTT
d_gene: TRBD1
abundance: NA
j_gene: TRBJ1-1
v_gene: TRBV6-1

CDR3aa: CASSLSGYEQYF
CDR3nt: TGTGCCAGCAGCTTAAGCGGGTACGAGCAGTACTTC
d_gene: NA
abundance: NA
j_gene: TRBJ2-7
v_gene: TRBV7-8

CDR3aa: CASSSYPPGGYTF
CDR3nt: TGTGCCAGCAGCTCCTACCCGCCCGGTGGCTACACCTTC
d_gene: NA
abundance: few
j_gene: TRBJ1-2
v_gene: TRBV11-3

CDR3aa: CASSLCYEQFF
CDR3nt: TGTGCCAGCAGTTTATGCTATGAGCAGTTCTTC
d_gene: NA
abundance: NA
j_gene: TRBJ2-1
v_gene: TRBV28

CDR3aa: CASSLGLAYNEQFF
CDR3nt: TGTGCCAGCAGCTTAGGGCTCGCCTACAATGAGCAGTTCTTC
d_gene: NA
abundance: few
j_gene: TRBJ2-1
v_gene: TRBV11-2

CDR3aa: CASSGRGFQETQYF
CDR3nt: TGTGCCAGCTCAGGCAGGGGCTTCCAAGAGACCCAGTACTTC
d_gene: NA
abundance: NA
j_gene: TRBJ2-5
v_gene: TRBV18

CDR3aa: CASSSWDRVAYEQYF
CDR3nt: TGTGCCAGCAGCTCGTGGGACAGGGTGGCCTACGAGCAGTACTTC
d_gene: TRBD1
abundance: NA
j_gene: TRBJ2-7
v_gene: TRBV5-4

CDR3aa: CASSQQKGNEQFF
CDR3nt: TGTGCCAGCAGCCAACAGAAAGGGAATGAGCAGTTCTTC
d_gene: NA
abundance: NA
j_gene: TRBJ2-1
v_gene: TRBV7-2

CDR3aa: CASSLAQTRAYNEQFF
CDR3nt: TGCGCCAGCAGCTTGGCGCAGACTAGGGCCTACAATGAGCAGTTCTTC
d_gene: NA
abundance: NA
j_gene: TRBJ2-1
v_gene: TRBV5-1

CDR3aa: CAWSVLTGGGEQYF
CDR3nt: TGTGCCTGGAGTGTCCTCACAGGGGGCGGCGAGCAGTACTTC
d_gene: TRBD1
abundance: NA
j_gene: TRBJ2-7
v_gene: TRBV30

CDR3aa: CASSLAGQGLGYTF
CDR3nt: TGTGCCAGCAGCTTGGCGGGACAGGGTCTCGGCTACACCTTC
d_gene: TRBD1
abundance: many
j_gene: TRBJ1-2
v_gene: TRBV5-5

CDR3aa: CASSPPRERTITDTQYF
CDR3nt: TGTGCCAGCAGCCCACCTCGGGAGCGGACGATCACAGATACGCAGTATTTT
d_gene: NA
abundance: NA
j_gene: TRBJ2-3
v_gene: TRBV14

CDR3aa: CASEGGGGNQPQHF
CDR3nt: TGTGCCAGCGAAGGGGGAGGGGGCAATCAGCCCCAGCATTTT
d_gene: NA
abundance: few
j_gene: TRBJ1-5
v_gene: TRBV28

CDR3aa: CASSFSGTSLNEQFF
CDR3nt: TGCGCCAGCAGCTTCTCCGGGACTAGCCTGAATGAGCAGTTCTTC
d_gene: TRBD2
abundance: medium-sized
j_gene: TRBJ2-1
v_gene: TRBV5-1

CDR3aa: CASGELADKETQYF
CDR3nt: TGTGCCAGCGGGGAACTAGCGGATAAAGAGACCCAGTACTTC
d_gene: TRBD2
abundance: NA
j_gene: TRBJ2-5
v_gene: TRBV28

CDR3aa: CASRDSTGPHGYTF
CDR3nt: TGTGCCAGCAGGGACTCGACAGGGCCACATGGCTACACCTTC
d_gene: TRBD1
abundance: NA
j_gene: TRBJ1-2
v_gene: TRBV2

CDR3aa: CASSTGVWRGQETQYF
CDR3nt: TGTGCCAGCTCAACAGGAGTATGGAGGGGGCAAGAGACCCAGTACTTC
d_gene: NA
abundance: NA
j_gene: TRBJ2-5
v_gene: TRBV18

CDR3aa: CASSQSPGNTIYF
CDR3nt: TGTGCCAGCAGCCAATCTCCTGGAAACACCATATATTTT
d_gene: NA
abundance: once
j_gene: TRBJ1-3
v_gene: TRBV7-7

CDR3aa: CASSQGLGGIKHNEQFF
CDR3nt: TGCGCCAGCAGCCAAGGTCTTGGAGGTATCAAACACAATGAGCAGTTCTTC
d_gene: NA
abundance: NA
j_gene: TRBJ2-1
v_gene: TRBV4-3

CDR3aa: CASSLVHEQYF
CDR3nt: TGTGCCAGCAGCTTAGTGCACGAGCAGTACTTC
d_gene: NA
abundance: once
j_gene: TRBJ2-7
v_gene: TRBV7-8

CDR3aa: CASSLAGQSGLIYGYTF
CDR3nt: TGTGCCAGCAGTTTAGCTGGACAGTCGGGGTTGATCTATGGCTACACCTTC
d_gene: NA
abundance: NA
j_gene: TRBJ1-2
v_gene: TRBV28

CDR3aa: CASSPRQGAYQETQYF
CDR3nt: TGTGCCAGCAGTCCAAGACAGGGAGCTTACCAAGAGACCCAGTACTTC
d_gene: TRBD1
abundance: NA
j_gene: TRBJ2-5
v_gene: TRBV9

CDR3aa: CASSLFSDSRYEQYF
CDR3nt: TGTGCCAGCAGTTTGTTTTCTGACTCGAGATACGAGCAGTACTTC
d_gene: NA
abundance: once
j_gene: TRBJ2-7
v_gene: TRBV27

CDR3aa: CASTAGGNTGELFF
CDR3nt: TGTGCCAGCACCGCGGGGGGGAACACCGGGGAGCTGTTTTTT
d_gene: TRBD2
abundance: few
j_gene: TRBJ2-2
v_gene: TRBV7-2

CDR3aa: CATNENLEAFF
CDR3nt: TGTGCCACCAATGAAAACCTTGAAGCTTTCTTT
d_gene: NA
abundance: few
j_gene: TRBJ1-1
v_gene: TRBV10-3

CDR3aa: CASSPLGGSLDAFF
CDR3nt: TGTGCCAGCAGCCCCCTTGGAGGGTCTCTTGACGCTTTCTTT
d_gene: NA
abundance: NA
j_gene: TRBJ1-1
v_gene: TRBV13

CDR3aa: CASSGLAGEQETQYF
CDR3nt: TGTGCCAGCAGTGGCCTAGCGGGAGAGCAGGAGACCCAGTACTTC
d_gene: TRBD2
abundance: NA
j_gene: TRBJ2-5
v_gene: TRBV5-4

CDR3aa: CATSREWGQGLGSYEQYF
CDR3nt: TGTGCCACCAGCAGAGAATGGGGACAGGGTTTGGGCTCCTACGAGCAGTACTTC
d_gene: TRBD1
abundance: once
j_gene: TRBJ2-7
v_gene: TRBV15

CDR3aa: CASSSGTSGTETQYF
CDR3nt: TGTGCCAGCAGCTCGGGGACTAGCGGGACTGAGACCCAGTACTTC
d_gene: TRBD2
abundance: NA
j_gene: TRBJ2-5
v_gene: TRBV11-2

CDR3aa: CASSSLGELFF
CDR3nt: TGTGCCAGCAGTTCCCTCGGGGAGCTGTTTTTT
d_gene: NA
abundance: NA
j_gene: TRBJ2-2
v_gene: TRBV28

CDR3aa: CAGTGANSNYGYTF
CDR3nt: TGTGCCGGGACAGGGGCTAACTCCAACTATGGCTACACCTTC
d_gene: TRBD1
abundance: NA
j_gene: TRBJ1-2
v_gene: TRBV28

CDR3aa: CASSLGASETQYF
CDR3nt: TGTGCCAGCAGCCTCGGGGCCAGTGAGACCCAGTACTTC
d_gene: NA
abundance: NA
j_gene: TRBJ2-5
v_gene: TRBV5-6

CDR3aa: CASSLKPAEAFF
CDR3nt: TGTGCCAGCAGCTTAAAGCCAGCCGAAGCTTTCTTT
d_gene: NA
abundance: NA
j_gene: TRBJ1-1
v_gene: TRBV7-6

CDR3aa: CASSFSAGEQYF
CDR3nt: TGTGCCAGCAGCTTCTCCGCCGGGGAGCAGTACTTC
d_gene: NA
abundance: NA
j_gene: TRBJ2-7
v_gene: TRBV7-2

CDR3aa: CASSFFVTRTIKAFF
CDR3nt: TGTGCCAGCAGCTTCTTCGTCACACGGACCATAAAAGCTTTCTTT
d_gene: NA
abundance: NA
j_gene: TRBJ1-1
v_gene: TRBV7-2

CDR3aa: CASSLASLAEYEQYF
CDR3nt: TGTGCCAGCAGCTTAGCGTCCCTAGCAGAGTACGAGCAGTACTTC
d_gene: NA
abundance: NA
j_gene: TRBJ2-7
v_gene: TRBV11-2

CDR3aa: CASSPGQFGEKLFF
CDR3nt: TGTGCCAGCTCACCGGGACAGTTTGGCGAAAAACTGTTTTTT
d_gene: TRBD1
abundance: NA
j_gene: TRBJ1-4
v_gene: TRBV18

CDR3aa: CASSREGADTQYF
CDR3nt: TGTGCCAGCAGCCGCGAAGGGGCAGATACGCAGTATTTT
d_gene: NA
abundance: many
j_gene: TRBJ2-3
v_gene: TRBV5-6

CDR3aa: CSVTQTGGSYEQYF
CDR3nt: TGCAGCGTCACCCAAACAGGGGGAAGCTACGAGCAGTACTTC
d_gene: TRBD1
abundance: many
j_gene: TRBJ2-7
v_gene: TRBV29-1

CDR3aa: CASSFFEYTQYF
CDR3nt: TGTGCCAGCAGCTTCTTCGAGTATACGCAGTATTTT
d_gene: NA
abundance: NA
j_gene: TRBJ2-3
v_gene: TRBV7-9

CDR3aa: CASSLDRKQPQHF
CDR3nt: TGTGCCAGCAGCTTAGATAGGAAACAGCCCCAGCATTTT
d_gene: NA
abundance: once
j_gene: TRBJ1-5
v_gene: TRBV11-2

CDR3aa: CASSLQVLSYNEQFF
CDR3nt: TGTGCCAGCAGCTTACAGGTTCTCTCCTACAATGAGCAGTTCTTC
d_gene: NA
abundance: NA
j_gene: TRBJ2-1
v_gene: TRBV7-9

CDR3aa: CASSVDGQAGLGYTF
CDR3nt: TGTGCCAGCAGCGTAGACGGACAGGCAGGTCTGGGCTACACCTTC
d_gene: TRBD1
abundance: NA
j_gene: TRBJ1-2
v_gene: TRBV9

CDR3aa: CASSLHLNYGYTF
CDR3nt: TGTGCCAGCAGTTTACACTTAAACTATGGCTACACCTTC
d_gene: NA
abundance: NA
j_gene: TRBJ1-2
v_gene: TRBV28

CDR3aa: CASSLDVTQETQYF
CDR3nt: TGTGCCAGCAGCTTGGACGTGACCCAAGAGACCCAGTACTTC
d_gene: NA
abundance: NA
j_gene: TRBJ2-5
v_gene: TRBV5-4

CDR3aa: CASSLGLAGLDEQYF
CDR3nt: TGTGCCAGCAGCTTAGGACTAGCGGGATTAGATGAGCAGTACTTC
d_gene: TRBD2
abundance: NA
j_gene: TRBJ2-7
v_gene: TRBV5-6

CDR3aa: CASSLSDWFGFDSGNTIYF
CDR3nt: TGTGCCAGCAGCTTATCGGATTGGTTCGGTTTCGACTCTGGAAACACCATATATTTT
d_gene: NA
abundance: NA
j_gene: TRBJ1-3
v_gene: TRBV5-4

CDR3aa: CASSRPSGYTDTQYF
CDR3nt: TGTGCCAGCAGTCGCCCTAGCGGCTACACAGATACGCAGTATTTT
d_gene: TRBD2
abundance: NA
j_gene: TRBJ2-3
v_gene: TRBV28

CDR3aa: CASRRGTNEKLFF
CDR3nt: TGTGCCAGCAGAAGGGGGACTAATGAAAAACTGTTTTTT
d_gene: NA
abundance: NA
j_gene: TRBJ1-4
v_gene: TRBV5-6

CDR3aa: CASSSTGGAGTQYF
CDR3nt: TGTGCCAGCAGCTCTACAGGGGGCGCGGGCACCCAGTACTTC
d_gene: TRBD1
abundance: many
j_gene: TRBJ2-5
v_gene: TRBV7-9

CDR3aa: CASSPQGGMSTDTQYF
CDR3nt: TGCGCCAGCAGCCCACAAGGCGGGATGAGCACAGATACGCAGTATTTT
d_gene: NA
abundance: NA
j_gene: TRBJ2-3
v_gene: TRBV5-1

CDR3aa: CASSPLGLAGTDTQYF
CDR3nt: TGTGCCAGCAGCCCCCTGGGACTAGCGGGAACAGATACGCAGTATTTT
d_gene: TRBD2
abundance: NA
j_gene: TRBJ2-3
v_gene: TRBV9

CDR3aa: CASSPLNSDTQYF
CDR3nt: TGTGCCAGCAGTCCACTCAATAGCGATACGCAGTATTTT
d_gene: NA
abundance: NA
j_gene: TRBJ2-3
v_gene: TRBV27